The present T cell receptor beta chain was sequenced within a study of cytomegalovirus exposure and HLA in healthy donors. Germline CDR1 and CDR2: SGHDN and FVKESK. The CDR3 totals 13 residues. The trim removed 4 bases at V and 6 bases at J, leaving 4 bases unmatched. All the people who gave samples were healthy bone marrow donors. The PCR had 60 Vbeta and 13 Jbeta primers. Measured with immunoSEQ multiplex PCR; TCRdb has only the in-frame clones, and not every one. The data show about 140,000 clones, around 80% seen once. A word on this clone: Its antigen is not known.

Study-wide results and caveats: It was in a later analysis that TCR association rates were seen to vary by HLA locus, highest for DRB1 and lowest for HLA-C.

The chain combines TRBV14 with TRBJ2-7, with TRBD1 identical over 9 bases. The sequence came from a man aged 35 to 55 in good health and CMV-seronegative. The sequenced material came from PBMCs. DNA for the CDR3: TGTGCCAGCAGCCTCGGACAGGGGACCGAGCAGTACTTC. Its protein product is CASSLGQGTEQYF.